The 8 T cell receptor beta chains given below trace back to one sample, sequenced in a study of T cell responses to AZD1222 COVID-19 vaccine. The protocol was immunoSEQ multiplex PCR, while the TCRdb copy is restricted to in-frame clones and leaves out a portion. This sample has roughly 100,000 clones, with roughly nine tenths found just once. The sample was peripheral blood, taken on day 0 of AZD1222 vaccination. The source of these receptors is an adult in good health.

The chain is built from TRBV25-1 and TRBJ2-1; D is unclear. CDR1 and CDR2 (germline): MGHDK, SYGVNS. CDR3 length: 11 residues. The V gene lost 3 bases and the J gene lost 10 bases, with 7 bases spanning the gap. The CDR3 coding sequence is TGTGCCAGCAGTGAGGGAAGAGAGCAGTTCTTC. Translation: CASSEGREQFF.

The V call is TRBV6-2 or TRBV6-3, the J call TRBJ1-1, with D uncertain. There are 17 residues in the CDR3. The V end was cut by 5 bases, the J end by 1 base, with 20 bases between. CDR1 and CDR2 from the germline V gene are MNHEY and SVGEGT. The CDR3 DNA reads TGTGCCAGCAGTCCCCAAAGAGGTCGGATTAAGAACACTGAAGCTTTCTTT. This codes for CASSPQRGRIKNTEAFF.

The CDR3 DNA sequence: TGTGCCAGCAGCGACCGGGACAGGAGAGATTATGGCTACACCTTC. This codes for CASSDRDRRDYGYTF. The chain has TRBV5-6 and TRBJ1-2; 8 bases map to TRBD1. Per the germline V gene, CDR1 is SGHDT and CDR2 is YYEEEE. J gave up 5 bases and V 4 bases, and 10 bases lay outside the gene matches. CDR3 size: 15 residues.

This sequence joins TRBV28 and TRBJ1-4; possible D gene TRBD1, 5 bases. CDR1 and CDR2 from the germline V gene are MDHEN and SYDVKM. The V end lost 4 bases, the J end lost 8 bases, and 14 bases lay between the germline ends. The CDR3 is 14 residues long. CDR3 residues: CASSSRGTGEKLFF. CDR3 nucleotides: TGTGCCAGCAGTTCCCGAGGGACTGGCGAAAAACTGTTTTTT. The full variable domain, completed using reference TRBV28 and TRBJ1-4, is DVKVTQSSRYLVKRTGEKVFLECVQDMDHENMFWYRQDPGLGLRLIYFSYDVKMKEKGDIPEGYSVSREKKERFSLILESASTNQTSMYLCASSSRGTGEKLFFGSGTQLSVL.

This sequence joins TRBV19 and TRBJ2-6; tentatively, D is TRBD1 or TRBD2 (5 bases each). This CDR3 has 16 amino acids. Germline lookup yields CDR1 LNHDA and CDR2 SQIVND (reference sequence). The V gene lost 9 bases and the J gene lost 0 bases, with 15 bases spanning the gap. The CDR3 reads CASRAGTNSGANVLTF. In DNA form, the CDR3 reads TGTGCCAGCCGGGCAGGGACCAACTCTGGGGCCAACGTCCTGACTTTC. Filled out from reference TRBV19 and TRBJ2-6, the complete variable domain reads DGGITQSPKYLFRKEGQNVTLSCEQNLNHDAMYWYRQDPGQGLRLIYYSQIVNDFQKGDIAEGYSVSREKKESFPLTVTSAQKNPTAFYLCASRAGTNSGANVLTFGAGSRLTVL.

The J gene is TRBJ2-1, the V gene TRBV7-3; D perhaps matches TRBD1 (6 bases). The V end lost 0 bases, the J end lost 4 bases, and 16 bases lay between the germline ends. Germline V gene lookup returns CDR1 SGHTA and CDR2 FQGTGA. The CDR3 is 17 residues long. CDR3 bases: TGTGCCAGCAGCTTAACCCAAGGGGGACCCCGTTACAATGAGCAGTTCTTC. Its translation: CASSLTQGGPRYNEQFF. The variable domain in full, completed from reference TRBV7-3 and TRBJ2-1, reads GAGVSQTPSNKVTEKGKYVELRCDPISGHTALYWYRQSLGQGPEFLIYFQGTGAADDSGLPNDRFFAVRPEGSVSTLKIQRTERGDSAVYLCASSLTQGGPRYNEQFFGPGTRLTVL.

In DNA form, the CDR3 reads TGTGCCAGCAGCCCATTGGGACAGGGGGCTACTGAAGCTTTCTTT. This translates into CASSPLGQGATEAFF. This rearrangement joins TRBV7-9 to TRBJ1-1; 12 bases fit TRBD1. The CDR3 consists of 15 residues. The germline V gene encodes CDR1 SEHNR and CDR2 FQNEAQ (reference sequence). Unmatched junction bases numbered 6, after V lost 5 bases and J lost 5 bases.

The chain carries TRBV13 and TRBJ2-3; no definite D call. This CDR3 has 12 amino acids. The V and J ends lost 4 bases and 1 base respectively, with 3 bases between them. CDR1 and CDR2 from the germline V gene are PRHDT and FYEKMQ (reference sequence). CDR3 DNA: TGTGCCAGCAGCTCTGGCACAGATACGCAGTATTTT. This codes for CASSSGTDTQYF.